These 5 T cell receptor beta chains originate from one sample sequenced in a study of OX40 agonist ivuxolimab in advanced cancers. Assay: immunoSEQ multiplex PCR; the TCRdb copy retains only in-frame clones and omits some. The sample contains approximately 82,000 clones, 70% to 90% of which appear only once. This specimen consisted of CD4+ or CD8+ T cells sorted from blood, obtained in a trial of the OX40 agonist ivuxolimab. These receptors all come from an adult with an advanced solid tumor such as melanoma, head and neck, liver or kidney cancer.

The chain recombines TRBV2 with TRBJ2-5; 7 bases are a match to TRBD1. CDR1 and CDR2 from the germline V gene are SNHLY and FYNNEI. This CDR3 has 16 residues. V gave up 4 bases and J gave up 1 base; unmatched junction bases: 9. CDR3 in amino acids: CASSVRQGRVQETQYF. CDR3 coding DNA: TGTGCCAGCAGTGTACGACAGGGTCGAGTCCAAGAGACCCAGTACTTC. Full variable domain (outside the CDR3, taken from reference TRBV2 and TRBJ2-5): EPEVTQTPSHQVTQMGQEVILRCVPISNHLYFYWYRQILGQKVEFLVSFYNNEISEKSEIFDDQFSVERPDGSNFTLKIRSTKLEDSAMYFCASSVRQGRVQETQYFGPGTRLLVL.

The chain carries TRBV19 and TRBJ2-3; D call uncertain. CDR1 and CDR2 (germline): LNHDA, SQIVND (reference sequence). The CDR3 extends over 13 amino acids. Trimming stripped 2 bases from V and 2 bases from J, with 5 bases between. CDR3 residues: CASSIPPTDTQYF. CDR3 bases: TGTGCCAGTAGTATACCCCCCACAGATACGCAGTATTTT.

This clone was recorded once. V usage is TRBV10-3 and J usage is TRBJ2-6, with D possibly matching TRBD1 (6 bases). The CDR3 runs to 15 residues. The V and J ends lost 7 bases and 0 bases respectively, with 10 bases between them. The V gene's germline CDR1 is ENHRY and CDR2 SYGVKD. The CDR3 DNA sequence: TGTGCCATCAAACGGGACAACTCTGGGGCCAACGTCCTGACTTTC. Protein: CAIKRDNSGANVLTF.

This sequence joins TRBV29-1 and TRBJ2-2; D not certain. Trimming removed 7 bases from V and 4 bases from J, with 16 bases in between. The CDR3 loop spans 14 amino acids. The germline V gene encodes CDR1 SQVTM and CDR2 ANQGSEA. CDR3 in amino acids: CSARITVTTGELFF. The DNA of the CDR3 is TGCAGCGCCAGAATCACAGTAACCACCGGGGAGCTGTTTTTT.

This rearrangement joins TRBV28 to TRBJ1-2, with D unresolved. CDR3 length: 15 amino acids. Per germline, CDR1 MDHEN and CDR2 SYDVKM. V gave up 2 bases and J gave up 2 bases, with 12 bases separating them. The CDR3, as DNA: TGTGCCAGCAGTTTACCCTCTAGGACGAACTATGGCTACACCTTC. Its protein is CASSLPSRTNYGYTF.